These T cell receptor beta chains were read from a single sample in a study of cytomegalovirus exposure and HLA in healthy donors. Using immunoSEQ multiplex PCR, the repertoire was profiled, and TCRdb retains in-frame clones only, with some absent. The sample lists about 160,000 clones; over 65% were seen once. Sequencing was performed on PBMCs. These receptors originate from a woman aged 40-49 years in good health and CMV-seronegative. Each CDR3 is given with its conserved first and last residue. A D gene is named only where the DNA matches it firmly. Clone size appears in some rows only: once, few, many, or a class for an expanded clone.

cdr3_nt,cdr3_aa,clone_size,j_call,d_call,v_call,cdr3_length
TGTGCCAGCAGTTACTCAGTCTTAGCGAACACCGGGGAGCTGTTTTTT,CASSYSVLANTGELFF,.,TRBJ2-2,.,TRBV6-5,16
TGTGCCAGCAGTGATCGTGGGGGGGGCCTGTTCAATGAGCAGTTCTTC,CASSDRGGGLFNEQFF,.,TRBJ2-1,.,TRBV6-4,16
TGTGCCAGCAGTTCGAATTCACCCCTCCACTTT,CASSSNSPLHF,.,TRBJ1-6,.,TRBV27,11
TGTGCCAGCTCACCAGGATCTAGGTCCTCCTACGAGCAGTACTTC,CASSPGSRSSYEQYF,.,TRBJ2-7,.,TRBV18,15
TGTTCCAGCAGCTTAAGCCGGACAGCGGGAAACACCATATATTTT,CSSSLSRTAGNTIYF,.,TRBJ1-3,.,TRBV7-9,15
TGTGCCAGCTCAGCGGACAGGCAGATCTATGGCTACACCTTC,CASSADRQIYGYTF,.,TRBJ1-2,TRBD1,TRBV18,14
TGTGCCAGCAGCCAAGTCCATGCGGCGGGAAATGAAAAACTGTTTTTT,CASSQVHAAGNEKLFF,.,TRBJ1-4,.,TRBV14,16
TGTGCCAGCAGCCCCCGATCGCGGGGAGATACGCAGTATTTT,CASSPRSRGDTQYF,.,TRBJ2-3,.,TRBV5-6,14
TGTGCCAGCATCAAGGGGGGGAATCAGCCCCAGCATTTT,CASIKGGNQPQHF,.,TRBJ1-5,.,TRBV28,13
TGTGCCAGCAGCTCCAAAGGAGACAGCCTCGAAGAGACCCAGTACTTC,CASSSKGDSLEETQYF,once,TRBJ2-5,.,TRBV9,16
TGTGCCAGCAGCTTACAGGGAGCTAACTATGGCTACACCTTC,CASSLQGANYGYTF,.,TRBJ1-2,.,TRBV5-4,14
TGTGCCAGCAGCGGACAGATGAACACTGAAGCTTTCTTT,CASSGQMNTEAFF,.,TRBJ1-1,.,TRBV9,13
TGTGCCAGCAGTAGGGACAGGGCAACTAATGAAAAACTGTTTTTT,CASSRDRATNEKLFF,.,TRBJ1-4,TRBD1,TRBV6-1,15
TGTGCCAGCAGTCCCGACAAAAGCTCCTACGAGCAGTACTTC,CASSPDKSSYEQYF,.,TRBJ2-7,.,TRBV7-9,14
TGTGCCACCAGCAGAGTACAGTATAACTATGGCTACACCTTC,CATSRVQYNYGYTF,.,TRBJ1-2,.,TRBV15,14
TGTGCCAGCAGCCGCGGGGTGAACACCGGGGAGCTGTTTTTT,CASSRGVNTGELFF,.,TRBJ2-2,.,TRBV13,14
TGTGCCAGCAGCTTAGGTGAGAGGTATGAGCAGTTCTTC,CASSLGERYEQFF,.,TRBJ2-1,.,TRBV11-3,13
TGTGCCAGCAGGACGGGACAGGCCTACGAGCAGTACTTC,CASRTGQAYEQYF,.,TRBJ2-7,TRBD1,TRBV6-5,13
TGCGCCAGCAGCGAAGGAGGGACAGGGAAGGACATTCAGTACTTC,CASSEGGTGKDIQYF,once,TRBJ2-4,TRBD1,TRBV10-1,15
TGTGCCAGCAGTAGGCTCCTAGCGGGGGTCCAAGAGACCCAGTACTTC,CASSRLLAGVQETQYF,.,TRBJ2-5,TRBD2,TRBV27,16